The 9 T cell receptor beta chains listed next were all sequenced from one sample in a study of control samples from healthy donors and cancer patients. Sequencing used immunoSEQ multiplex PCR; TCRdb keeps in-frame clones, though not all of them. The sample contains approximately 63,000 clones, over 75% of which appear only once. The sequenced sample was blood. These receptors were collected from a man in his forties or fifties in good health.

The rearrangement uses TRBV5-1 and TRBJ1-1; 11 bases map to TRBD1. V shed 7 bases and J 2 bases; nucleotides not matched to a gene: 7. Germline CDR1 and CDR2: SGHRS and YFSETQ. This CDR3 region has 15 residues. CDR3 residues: CASHGQGAINTEAFF. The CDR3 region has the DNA TGCGCCAGCCACGGACAGGGGGCCATAAACACTGAAGCTTTCTTT.

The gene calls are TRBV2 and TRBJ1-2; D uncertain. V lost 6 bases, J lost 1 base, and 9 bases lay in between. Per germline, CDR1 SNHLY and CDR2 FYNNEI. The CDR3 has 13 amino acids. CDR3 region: CASRQEFNYGYTF. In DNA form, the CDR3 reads TGTGCCAGCAGGCAGGAGTTTAACTATGGCTACACCTTC.

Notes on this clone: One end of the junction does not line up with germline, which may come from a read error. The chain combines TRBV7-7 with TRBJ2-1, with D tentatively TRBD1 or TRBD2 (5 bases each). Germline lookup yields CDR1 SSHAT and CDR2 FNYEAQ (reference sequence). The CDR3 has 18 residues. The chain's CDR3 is CASSLGVMGRGTYNEQFF. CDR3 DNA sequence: TGTGCTAGCAGCTTAGGGGTGATGGGTCGGGGTACCTACAATGAGCAGTTCTTC. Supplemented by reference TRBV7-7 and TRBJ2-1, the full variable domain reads GAGVSQSPRYKVTKRGQDVTLRCDPISSHATLYWYQQALGQGPEFLTYFNYEAQPDKSGLPSDRFSAERPEGSISTLTIQRTEQRDSAMYRCASSLGVMGRGTYNEQFFGPGTRLTVL.

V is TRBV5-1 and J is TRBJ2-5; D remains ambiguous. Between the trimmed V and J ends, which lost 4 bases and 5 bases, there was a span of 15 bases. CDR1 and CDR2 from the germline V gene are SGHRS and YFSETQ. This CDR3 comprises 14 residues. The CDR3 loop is CASSTDSLGETQYF. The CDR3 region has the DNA TGCGCCAGCAGCACGGATTCACTCGGGGAGACCCAGTACTTC.

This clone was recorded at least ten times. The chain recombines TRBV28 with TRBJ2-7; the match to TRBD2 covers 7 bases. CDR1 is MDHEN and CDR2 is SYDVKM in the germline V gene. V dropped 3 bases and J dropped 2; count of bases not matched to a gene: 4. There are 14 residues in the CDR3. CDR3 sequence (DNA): TGTGCCAGCAGTTTGGGGGGAGGGCCCTACGAGCAGTACTTC. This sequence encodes CASSLGGGPYEQYF.

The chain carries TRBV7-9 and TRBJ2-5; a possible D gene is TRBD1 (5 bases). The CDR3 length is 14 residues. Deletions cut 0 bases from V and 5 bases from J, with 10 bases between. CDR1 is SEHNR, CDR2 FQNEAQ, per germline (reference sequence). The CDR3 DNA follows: TGTGCCAGCAGCTTAGCGGGTCACAGGGAGACCCAGTACTTC. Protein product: CASSLAGHRETQYF.

CDR3 in DNA: TGTGCCAGCAGCTTAAGTCTGGGGGGCGGCTACGAGCAGTACTTC. This gives the protein CASSLSLGGGYEQYF. The rearrangement links TRBV7-6 to TRBJ2-7; D tentatively fits TRBD1 or TRBD2 (6 bases each). Germline V lookup: CDR1 SGHVS, CDR2 FNYEAQ. The CDR3 spans 15 residues. Deletions cut 2 bases from V and 3 bases from J, with 14 bases between.

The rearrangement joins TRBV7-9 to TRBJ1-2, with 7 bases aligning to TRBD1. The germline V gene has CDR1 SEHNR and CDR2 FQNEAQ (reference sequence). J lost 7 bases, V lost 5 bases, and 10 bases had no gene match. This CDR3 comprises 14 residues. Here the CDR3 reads CASSTGEGARGYTF. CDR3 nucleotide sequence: TGTGCCAGCAGCACAGGGGAGGGCGCGCGTGGCTACACCTTC.

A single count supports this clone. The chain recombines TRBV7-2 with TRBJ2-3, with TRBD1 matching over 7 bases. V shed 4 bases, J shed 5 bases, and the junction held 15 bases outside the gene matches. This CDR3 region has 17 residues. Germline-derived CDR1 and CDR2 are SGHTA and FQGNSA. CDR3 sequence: CASSSLEGAPKGDTQYF. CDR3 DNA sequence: TGTGCCAGCAGCTCCCTAGAGGGGGCGCCCAAGGGAGATACGCAGTATTTT.